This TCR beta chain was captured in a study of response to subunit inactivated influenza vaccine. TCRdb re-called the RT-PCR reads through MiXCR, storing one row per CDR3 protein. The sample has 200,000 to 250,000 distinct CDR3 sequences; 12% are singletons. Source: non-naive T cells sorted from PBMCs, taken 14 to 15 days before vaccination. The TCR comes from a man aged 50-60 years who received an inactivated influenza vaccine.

CDR3 sequence reads: CASSLASGLYNEQFF. The CDR3 region has the DNA TGCGCCAGCAGCTTGGCTAGCGGACTATACAATGAGCAGTTCTTC. V and J are TRBV5-1 and TRBJ2-1; 7 positions agree with TRBD2. The CDR3 length is 15 residues. With V trimmed by 0 bases and J by 4 bases, 4 bases remained unmatched. Per the germline V gene, CDR1 is SGHRS and CDR2 is YFSETQ.